These 3 T cell receptor beta chains share one sample of origin, sequenced in a study of response to subunit inactivated influenza vaccine. From the RT-PCR reads, TCRdb called clonotypes with MiXCR, one entry per CDR3 protein. The sample has about half a million distinct CDR3 sequences, approximately 7.7% seen once; the top ten hold around 13%. This specimen consisted of PBMCs from blood, obtained around 2 years after vaccination. The receptors were sampled from a man between 50 and 69 years old who received an inactivated influenza vaccine.

This clonotype was observed many times. V is TRBV6-6 and J is TRBJ2-4, with D possibly TRBD2 on 6 matching bases. Germline CDR1 reads MNHNY; CDR2 reads SVGAGI (reference sequence). The CDR3 loop spans 13 amino acids. The ends were cut back, 7 bases at V and 7 bases at J, with 14 bases in the middle. The CDR3 sequence: CASINPRGNIQYF. CDR3 DNA sequence: TGTGCCAGCATCAACCCCCGGGGGAACATTCAGTACTTC.

V is TRBV7-3 and J is TRBJ1-6; 9 nucleotides agree with TRBD1. The CDR3 totals 15 residues. V shed 0 bases, J shed 9 bases, and the junction held 3 bases outside the gene matches. CDR1 SGHTA and CDR2 FQGTGA come from the germline V gene. Here the CDR3 DNA reads TGTGCCAGCAGCTTAACAGGGACAGGGTTTTCACCCCTCCACTTT. This sequence encodes CASSLTGTGFSPLHF.

This clonotype was seen at least ten times. The chain employs TRBV24-1 and TRBJ2-3, with unresolved D. The CDR3 contains 15 residues. V lost 1 base, J lost 6 bases, and 13 bases lay in between. Germline lookup yields CDR1 KGHDR and CDR2 SFDVKD. The CDR3: CATSDFPDSMDTQYF. The CDR3 nucleotides read TGTGCCACCAGTGATTTCCCCGACTCTATGGATACGCAGTATTTT.